The present T cell receptor beta chain was sequenced within a study of T cell responses to AZD1222 COVID-19 vaccine. Findings and limits, study-wide: Vaccination with two AZD1222 doses was followed by a rise in Spike-specific TCR breadth and depth. Among the donors, most were white British and more were female, and clonal diversity was possibly underestimated. Epitopes outside B.1.351 and B.1.1.7 mutated regions reportedly drew nearly half of spike TCRs.

This CDR3 spans 18 amino acids. V lost 4 bases to trimming and J lost 0 bases; unmatched junction nucleotides: 13. Germline V lookup: CDR1 SQVTM, CDR2 ANQGSEA. Clones were read by immunoSEQ multiplex PCR, and TCRdb kept only the in-frame ones, dropping some. This sample carries over 75,000 clones, 80% to 90% of them seen once, and the ten largest clones take more than 2%. On this clone: Its antigen is still unknown.

The clonotype comes from an adult who received the AZD1222 COVID-19 vaccine. The specimen was peripheral blood, collected 28 days after the second AZD1222 dose. This chain joins TRBV29-1 and TRBJ2-3, with 10 bases identical to TRBD1. CDR3: CSVGSPGQGLSSTDTQYF. CDR3 DNA: TGCAGCGTTGGGAGTCCGGGACAGGGGCTATCTAGCACAGATACGCAGTATTTT.